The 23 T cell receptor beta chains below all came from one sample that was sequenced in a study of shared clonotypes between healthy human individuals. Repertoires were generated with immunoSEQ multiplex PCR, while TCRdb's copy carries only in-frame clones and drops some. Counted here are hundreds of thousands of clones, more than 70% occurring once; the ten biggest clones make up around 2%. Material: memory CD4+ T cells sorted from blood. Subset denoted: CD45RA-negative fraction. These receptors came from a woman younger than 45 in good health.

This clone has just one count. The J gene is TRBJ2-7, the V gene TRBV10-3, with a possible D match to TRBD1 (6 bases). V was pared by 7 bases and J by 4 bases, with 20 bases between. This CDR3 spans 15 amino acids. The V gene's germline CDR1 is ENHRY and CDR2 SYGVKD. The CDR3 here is CAITADRSNQYEQYF. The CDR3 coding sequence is TGTGCCATCACCGCAGACAGGAGTAATCAGTACGAGCAGTACTTC.

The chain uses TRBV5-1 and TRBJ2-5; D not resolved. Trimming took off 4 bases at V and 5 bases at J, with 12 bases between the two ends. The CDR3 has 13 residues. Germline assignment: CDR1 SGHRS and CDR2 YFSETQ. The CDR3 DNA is TGCGCCAGCAGCGCTGGGGTGCGGGAGACCCAGTACTTC. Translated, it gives CASSAGVRETQYF.

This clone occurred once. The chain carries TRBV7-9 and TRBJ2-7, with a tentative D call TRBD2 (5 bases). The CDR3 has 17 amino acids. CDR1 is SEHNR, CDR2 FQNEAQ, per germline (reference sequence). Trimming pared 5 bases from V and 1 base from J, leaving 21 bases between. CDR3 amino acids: CASSRLAHPEVSYEQYF. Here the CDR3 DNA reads TGTGCCAGCAGCCGTCTCGCTCACCCGGAGGTATCCTACGAGCAGTACTTC.

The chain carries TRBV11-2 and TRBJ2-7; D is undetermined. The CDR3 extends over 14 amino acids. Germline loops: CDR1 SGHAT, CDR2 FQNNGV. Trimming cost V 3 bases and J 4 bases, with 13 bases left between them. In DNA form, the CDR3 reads TGTGCCAGCAGCTTGGATATTGGAGTTTACGAGCAGTACTTC. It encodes CASSLDIGVYEQYF.

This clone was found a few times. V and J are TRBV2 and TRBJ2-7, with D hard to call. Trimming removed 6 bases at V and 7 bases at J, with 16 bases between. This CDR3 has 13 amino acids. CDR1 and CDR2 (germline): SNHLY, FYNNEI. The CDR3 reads CASSQTQTWEQYF. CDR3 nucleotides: TGTGCCAGCAGCCAGACGCAGACCTGGGAGCAGTACTTC.

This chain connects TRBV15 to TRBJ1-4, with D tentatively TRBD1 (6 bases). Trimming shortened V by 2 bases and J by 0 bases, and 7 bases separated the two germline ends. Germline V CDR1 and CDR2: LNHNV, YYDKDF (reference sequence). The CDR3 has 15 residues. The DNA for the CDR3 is TGTGCCACCAGCAGAAGGACAGCAACTAATGAAAAACTGTTTTTT. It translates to CATSRRTATNEKLFF.

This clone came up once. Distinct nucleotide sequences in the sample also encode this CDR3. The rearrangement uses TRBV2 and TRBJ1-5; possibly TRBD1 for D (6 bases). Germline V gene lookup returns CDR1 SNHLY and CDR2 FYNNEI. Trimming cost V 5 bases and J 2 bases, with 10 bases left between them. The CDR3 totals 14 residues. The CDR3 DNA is TGTGCCAGCAGTACGCGACAGGGCAATCAGCCCCAGCATTTT. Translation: CASSTRQGNQPQHF.

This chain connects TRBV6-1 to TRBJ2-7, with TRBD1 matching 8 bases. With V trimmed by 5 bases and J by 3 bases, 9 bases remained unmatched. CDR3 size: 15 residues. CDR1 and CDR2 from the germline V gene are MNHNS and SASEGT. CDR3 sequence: CASSSRQGTIYEQYF. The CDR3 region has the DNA TGTGCCAGCAGTAGCAGACAGGGGACAATCTACGAGCAGTACTTC.

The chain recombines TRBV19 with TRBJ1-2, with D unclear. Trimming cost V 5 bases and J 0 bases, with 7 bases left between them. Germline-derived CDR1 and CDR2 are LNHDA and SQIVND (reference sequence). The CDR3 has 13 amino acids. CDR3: CASSSQSNYGYTF. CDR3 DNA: TGTGCCAGTAGTTCCCAATCTAACTATGGCTACACCTTC.

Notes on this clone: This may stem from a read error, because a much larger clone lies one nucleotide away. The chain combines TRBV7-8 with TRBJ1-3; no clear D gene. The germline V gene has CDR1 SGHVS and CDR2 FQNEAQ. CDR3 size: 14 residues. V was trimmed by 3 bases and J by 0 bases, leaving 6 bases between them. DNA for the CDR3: TGTGCCAGCAGCTTTCGGGACTCTGGAAACACCATATATTTT. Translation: CASSFRDSGNTIYF.

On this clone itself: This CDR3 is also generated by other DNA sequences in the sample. For the CDR3, the DNA is TGTGCCAGCAGCTTGCGGGGCAGCTATGGCTACACCTTC. It yields the protein CASSLRGSYGYTF. V is TRBV13 and J is TRBJ1-2, with D maybe TRBD1 (5 bases). Per germline, CDR1 PRHDT and CDR2 FYEKMQ (reference sequence). The CDR3 sequence is 13 residues long. V lost 3 bases and J 4 bases, leaving 9 bases between the germline ends.

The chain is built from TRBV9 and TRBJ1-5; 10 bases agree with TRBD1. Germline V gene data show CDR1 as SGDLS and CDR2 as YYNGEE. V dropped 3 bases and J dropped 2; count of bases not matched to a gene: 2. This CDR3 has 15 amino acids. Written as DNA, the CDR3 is TGTGCCAGCAGCGGAGGGACAGGGGGCAATCAGCCCCAGCATTTT. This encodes CASSGGTGGNQPQHF.

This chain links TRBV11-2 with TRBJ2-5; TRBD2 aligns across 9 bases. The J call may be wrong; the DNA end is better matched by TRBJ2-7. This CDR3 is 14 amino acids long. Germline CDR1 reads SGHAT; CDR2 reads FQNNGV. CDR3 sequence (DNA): TGTGCCAGCAGCTCACTAGCGGGCCTCTACGAGCAGTACTTC. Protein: CASSSLAGLYEQYF.

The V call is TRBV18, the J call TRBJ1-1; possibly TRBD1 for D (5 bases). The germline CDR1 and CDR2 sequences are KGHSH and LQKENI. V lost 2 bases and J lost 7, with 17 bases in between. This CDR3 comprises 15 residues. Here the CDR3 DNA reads TGTGCCAGCTCACCATCAGGCGGGGCCGGTAATGAAGCTTTCTTT. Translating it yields CASSPSGGAGNEAFF.

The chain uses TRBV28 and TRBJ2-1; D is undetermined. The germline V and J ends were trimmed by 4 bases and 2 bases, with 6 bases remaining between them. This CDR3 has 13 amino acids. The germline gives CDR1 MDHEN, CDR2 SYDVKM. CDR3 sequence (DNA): TGTGCCAGCAGTTCCAATCCCTACAATGAGCAGTTCTTC. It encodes CASSSNPYNEQFF.

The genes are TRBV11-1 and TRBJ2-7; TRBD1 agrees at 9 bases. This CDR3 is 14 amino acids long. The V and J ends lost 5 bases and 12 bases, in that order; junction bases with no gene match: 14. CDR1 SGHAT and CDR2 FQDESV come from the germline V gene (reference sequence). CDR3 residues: CASSQGGTGRLPYF. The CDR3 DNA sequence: TGTGCCAGCAGCCAAGGGGGGACAGGGAGGCTTCCGTACTTC.

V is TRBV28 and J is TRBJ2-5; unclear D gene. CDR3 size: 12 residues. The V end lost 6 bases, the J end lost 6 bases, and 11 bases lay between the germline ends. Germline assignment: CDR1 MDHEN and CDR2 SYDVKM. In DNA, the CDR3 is TGTGCCAGCAGCCTCAAAGGCCAGACCCAGTACTTC. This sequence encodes CASSLKGQTQYF.

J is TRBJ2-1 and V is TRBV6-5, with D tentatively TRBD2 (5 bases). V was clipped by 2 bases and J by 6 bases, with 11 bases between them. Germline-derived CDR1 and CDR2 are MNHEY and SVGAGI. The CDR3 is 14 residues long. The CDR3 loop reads CASSYGGLLNEQFF. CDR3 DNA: TGTGCCAGCAGTTACGGCGGACTTCTCAATGAGCAGTTCTTC.

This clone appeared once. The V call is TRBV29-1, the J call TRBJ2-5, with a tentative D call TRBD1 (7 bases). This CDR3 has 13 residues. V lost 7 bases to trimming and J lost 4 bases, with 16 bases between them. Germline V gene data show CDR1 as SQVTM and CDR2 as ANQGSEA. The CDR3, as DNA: TGCAGCGCTTTTCAGGGGGGAGGAGAGACCCAGTACTTC. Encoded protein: CSAFQGGGETQYF.

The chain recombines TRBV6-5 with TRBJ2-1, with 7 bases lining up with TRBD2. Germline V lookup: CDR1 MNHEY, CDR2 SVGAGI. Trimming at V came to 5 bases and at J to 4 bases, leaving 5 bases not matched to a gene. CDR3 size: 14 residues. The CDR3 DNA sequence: TGTGCCAGCAGTGGACACGGGGGGTACAATGAGCAGTTCTTC. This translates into CASSGHGGYNEQFF.

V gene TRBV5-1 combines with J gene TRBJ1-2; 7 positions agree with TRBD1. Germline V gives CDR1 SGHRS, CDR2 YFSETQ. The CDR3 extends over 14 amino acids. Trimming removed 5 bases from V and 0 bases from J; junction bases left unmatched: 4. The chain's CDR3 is CASRRDSSNYGYTF. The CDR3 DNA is TGCGCCAGCAGGAGGGACAGCTCTAACTATGGCTACACCTTC.

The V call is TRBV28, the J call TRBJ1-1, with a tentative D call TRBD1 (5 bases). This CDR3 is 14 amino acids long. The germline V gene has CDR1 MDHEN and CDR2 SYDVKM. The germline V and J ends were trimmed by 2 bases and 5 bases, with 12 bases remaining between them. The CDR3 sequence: CASSLRLGATEAFF. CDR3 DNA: TGTGCCAGCAGTTTAAGACTTGGGGCTACTGAAGCTTTCTTT.

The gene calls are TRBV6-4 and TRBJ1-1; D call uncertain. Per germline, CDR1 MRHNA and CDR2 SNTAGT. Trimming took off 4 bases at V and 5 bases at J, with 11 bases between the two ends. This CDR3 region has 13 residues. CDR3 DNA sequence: TGTGCCAGCAGTGCTAATTTCGGAACTGAAGCTTTCTTT. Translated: CASSANFGTEAFF.